Here is one T cell receptor (beta chain) with its context. These data belong to a study of T cell changes during pregnancy in multiple sclerosis. Clones were sequenced by immunoSEQ multiplex PCR, and TCRdb holds only the in-frame ones, with some missing. The table lists roughly 79,000 clones, 90% to 95% of them singletons, with 0.43% in the top ten. CDR1 is MGHRA and CDR2 is YSYEKL in the germline V gene. The CDR3 has 18 residues. V dropped 1 base and J dropped 0; count of bases not matched to a gene: 9. The sequence was collected from a female donor with multiple sclerosis, enrolled in a pregnancy study. This specimen was CD4+ T cells from peripheral blood mononuclear cells, taken before pregnancy. V gene TRBV4-1 combines with J gene TRBJ2-7; 10 bases fit TRBD2. CDR3 residues: CASSQAIAGGPRSYEQYF. The CDR3 DNA follows: TGCGCCAGCAGCCAAGCGATAGCGGGAGGTCCCCGCTCCTACGAGCAGTACTTC.